The 32 T cell receptor beta chains below come from one sample, sequenced in a study of cytomegalovirus exposure and HLA in healthy donors. The PCR was carried out with 60 Vbeta primers and 13 Jbeta primers. Profiled with immunoSEQ multiplex PCR; TCRdb holds only in-frame clones, not every one. The sample records 150,000 to 200,000 clones, roughly 79% being singletons. The specimen was PBMCs. These receptor sequences come from a woman in her forties or fifties in good health and CMV-seronegative.

The chain is built from TRBV7-2 and TRBJ2-7, with TRBD2 matching 11 bases. V dropped 4 bases and J dropped 5; count of bases not matched to a gene: 10. This CDR3 region has 16 residues. Germline loops: CDR1 SGHTA, CDR2 FQGNSA. CDR3 DNA: TGTGCCAGCAGCTCTCGACTAGCGGGGACCCGCCACGAGCAGTACTTC. Its translation: CASSSRLAGTRHEQYF.

The chain recombines TRBV2 with TRBJ1-2; D is unresolved. The CDR3 covers 13 residues. Deletions cut 7 bases from V and 3 bases from J, with 12 bases between. Germline V gene sequence: CDR1 SNHLY, CDR2 FYNNEI. The CDR3 loop is CASTSRQDYGYTF. The DNA of the CDR3 is TGTGCCAGCACATCCAGACAAGACTATGGCTACACCTTC.

V usage is TRBV7-7 and J usage is TRBJ2-2; D unresolved. The CDR3 contains 14 residues. Trimming took 1 base from V and 5 from J, leaving 8 bases between them. Germline V gene data show CDR1 as SSHAT and CDR2 as FNYEAQ (reference sequence). CDR3 sequence reads: CASSLGTVTGELFF. The DNA for the CDR3 is TGTGCCAGCAGCTTAGGCACGGTAACCGGGGAGCTGTTTTTT.

The genes are TRBV30 and TRBJ1-5, with D maybe TRBD1 (5 bases). CDR3 length: 13 amino acids. Trimming took off 0 bases at V and 7 bases at J, with 10 bases between the two ends. In germline, CDR1 is GTSNPN, CDR2 SVGIG (reference sequence). Here the CDR3 DNA reads TGTGCCTGGAGTGTGGGGGGAGGGCAGCCCCAGCATTTT. This translates into CAWSVGGGQPQHF.

The rearrangement uses TRBV15 and TRBJ1-1; D remains ambiguous. Germline CDR1 reads LNHNV; CDR2 reads YYDKDF (reference sequence). This CDR3 is 14 amino acids long. The V end was cut by 2 bases, the J end by 0 bases, with 7 bases between. Here the CDR3 reads CATSRFPVNTEAFF. The CDR3 DNA reads as TGTGCCACCAGCAGATTTCCAGTGAACACTGAAGCTTTCTTT.

The rearrangement uses TRBV5-1 and TRBJ1-4; D call uncertain. V was shortened by 1 base and J by 1 base, with 8 bases between the two germline ends. The germline CDR1 and CDR2 sequences are SGHRS and YFSETQ. This CDR3 is 15 amino acids long. The CDR3, as DNA: TGCGCCAGCAGCTTGAGTGGAGGAACTAATGAAAAACTGTTTTTT. This sequence encodes CASSLSGGTNEKLFF.

CDR3 protein: CASSPAGGANTEAFF. The CDR3 coding sequence is TGTGCCAGCAGCCCAGCCGGAGGAGCCAACACTGAAGCTTTCTTT. The chain combines TRBV9 with TRBJ1-1; D call uncertain. The V gene's germline CDR1 is SGDLS and CDR2 YYNGEE. CDR3 length: 15 residues. V gave up 4 bases and J gave up 2 bases, with 15 bases separating them.

CDR3 loop: CASSLGGNRGHGETQYF. CDR3 coding DNA: TGTGCCAGCAGCTTAGGCGGAAACAGGGGGCATGGAGAGACCCAGTACTTC. The gene calls are TRBV11-2 and TRBJ2-5; TRBD1 agrees at 9 bases. This CDR3 is built from 17 residues. J was trimmed by 4 bases and V by 1 base; bases with no gene match: 10. CDR1 and CDR2 (germline): SGHAT, FQNNGV. Full variable domain (outside the CDR3, taken from reference TRBV11-2 and TRBJ2-5): EAGVAQSPRYKIIEKRQSVAFWCNPISGHATLYWYQQILGQGPKLLIQFQNNGVVDDSQLPKDRFSAERLKGVDSTLKIQPAKLEDSAVYLCASSLGGNRGHGETQYFGPGTRLLVL.

The chain is built from TRBV7-9 and TRBJ1-1, with 10 bases fitting TRBD1. The germline gives CDR1 SEHNR, CDR2 FQNEAQ (reference sequence). The CDR3 sequence is 16 residues long. The junction had 8 bases not matched to a gene; V was cut back by 4 bases and J by 3 bases. The CDR3 DNA reads as TGTGCCAGCAGCTCCCTGGACAGGGGGAGGGACACTGAAGCTTTCTTT. Amino acids: CASSSLDRGRDTEAFF.

This clone was detected only a few times. The rearrangement joins TRBV7-2 to TRBJ2-4, with 11 positions matching TRBD1. The germline V gene encodes CDR1 SGHTA and CDR2 FQGNSA. The CDR3 has 17 amino acids. V trimming: 5 bases; J trimming: 6 bases; junction bases outside the gene matches: 12. The CDR3 region is CASSPGGQGGSGNIQYF. As DNA, the CDR3 is TGTGCCAGCAGCCCAGGGGGACAGGGGGGGTCGGGAAACATTCAGTACTTC.

This clone was counted only a few times. The chain recombines TRBV9 with TRBJ2-2; 9 bases match TRBD2. The V and J ends lost 4 bases and 2 bases, in that order; junction bases with no gene match: 3. This CDR3 spans 15 amino acids. From germline, CDR1 is SGDLS and CDR2 YYNGEE. For the CDR3, the DNA is TGTGCCAGCAGCACCGGGACTAGCAACACCGGGGAGCTGTTTTTT. Translation gives CASSTGTSNTGELFF.

The CDR3 reads CASSQDRNTGELFF. DNA of the CDR3: TGCGCCAGCAGCCAAGATAGGAACACCGGGGAGCTGTTTTTT. This chain uses TRBV4-1 with TRBJ2-2; D is ambiguous. Trimming stripped 0 bases from V and 1 base from J, with 3 bases between. Per the germline V gene, CDR1 is MGHRA and CDR2 is YSYEKL. This CDR3 comprises 14 residues.

The chain recombines TRBV30 with TRBJ2-3; 10 positions match TRBD2. CDR3 length: 14 residues. Germline V CDR1 and CDR2: GTSNPN, SVGIG (reference sequence). The J segment lost 6 bases and the V segment lost 8 bases, leaving 11 bases of the junction unmatched. The CDR3 DNA reads as TGTGCCCTCAGGACTAGCGGCCTAGGGGATACGCAGTATTTT. As protein: CALRTSGLGDTQYF.

The V call is TRBV28, the J call TRBJ1-4, with D possibly TRBD1 on 6 matching bases. This CDR3 is built from 15 residues. Germline-derived CDR1 and CDR2 are MDHEN and SYDVKM. V lost 4 bases and J 3 bases, leaving 12 bases between the germline ends. CDR3 DNA: TGTGCCAGCAGTTCTCAGGGGCTGGCTAATGAAAAACTGTTTTTT. It codes for CASSSQGLANEKLFF.

This clone has more than one count but fewer than ten. The chain has TRBV2 and TRBJ2-5; TRBD1 is a possible D gene (6 bases). CDR1 SNHLY and CDR2 FYNNEI come from the germline V gene. This CDR3 has 16 residues. The V and J ends lost 7 bases and 1 base respectively, with 19 bases between them. The CDR3 here is CASTSAGRGSQETQYF. CDR3 in DNA: TGTGCCAGCACCTCGGCGGGCAGGGGATCCCAAGAGACCCAGTACTTC.

The rearrangement uses TRBV5-4 and TRBJ2-5, with 9 bases matching TRBD1. V dropped 4 bases and J dropped 11; count of bases not matched to a gene: 9. The CDR3 sequence is 13 residues long. Germline lookup yields CDR1 SGHNT and CDR2 YYREEE (reference sequence). CDR3 region: CASSLTGGIGQYF. In nucleotides, the CDR3 is TGTGCCAGCAGCCTTACAGGGGGCATAGGGCAGTACTTC.

The chain joins TRBV30 to TRBJ2-3, with 7 bases that match TRBD1. This CDR3 spans 14 amino acids. CDR1 is GTSNPN, CDR2 SVGIG, per germline (reference sequence). The J segment lost 2 bases and the V segment lost 3 bases, leaving 5 bases of the junction unmatched. In DNA, the CDR3 is TGTGCCTGGAGCAGGGGGACAGACACAGATACGCAGTATTTT. As protein: CAWSRGTDTDTQYF.

The V and J genes are TRBV18 and TRBJ2-1, with 13 bases fitting TRBD2. The germline CDR1 and CDR2 sequences are KGHSH and LQKENI. After removal of 3 bases from V and 6 bases from J, the junction contained 5 bases not matched to a gene. This CDR3 has 16 amino acids. The CDR3 reads CASSPRGTSGANEQFF. CDR3 sequence (DNA): TGTGCCAGCTCACCCCGGGGGACTAGCGGGGCCAATGAGCAGTTCTTC.

The chain links TRBV4-1 to TRBJ1-6; the match to TRBD1 covers 8 bases. Per the germline V gene, CDR1 is MGHRA and CDR2 is YSYEKL. The J segment lost 3 bases and the V segment lost 1 base, leaving 11 bases of the junction unmatched. The CDR3 is 19 residues long. CDR3 DNA: TGCGCCAGCAGCCAAGGGGCGGGGAGGACAGGGATCTATAATTCACCCCTCCACTTT. Translating it yields CASSQGAGRTGIYNSPLHF.

This chain links TRBV10-3 with TRBJ1-1, with D perhaps TRBD1 (5 bases). Germline values: CDR1 ENHRY, CDR2 SYGVKD. The CDR3 totals 13 residues. V was trimmed by 4 bases and J by 6 bases, leaving 12 bases between them. CDR3 region: CAISAGLGAEAFF. For the CDR3, the DNA is TGTGCCATCAGTGCTGGCCTAGGGGCTGAAGCTTTCTTT.

The genes are TRBV2 and TRBJ2-4; a possible D gene is TRBD1 (6 bases). This CDR3 comprises 14 residues. Deletions cut 4 bases from V and 1 base from J, with 8 bases between. CDR1 and CDR2 (germline): SNHLY, FYNNEI. DNA for the CDR3: TGTGCCAGCAGTGCCCAGGGGGCCAAAAACATTCAGTACTTC. Amino acid sequence: CASSAQGAKNIQYF. The full variable domain, completed using reference TRBV2 and TRBJ2-4, is EPEVTQTPSHQVTQMGQEVILRCVPISNHLYFYWYRQILGQKVEFLVSFYNNEISEKSEIFDDQFSVERPDGSNFTLKIRSTKLEDSAMYFCASSAQGAKNIQYFGAGTRLSVL.

This rearrangement joins TRBV7-2 to TRBJ2-7; D might be TRBD1 (8 bases). CDR3 length: 16 residues. The V end was cut by 1 base, the J end by 5 bases, with 18 bases between. From germline, CDR1 is SGHTA and CDR2 FQGNSA. CDR3 nucleotide sequence: TGTGCCAGCAGCTTAGTAGGGGGGGACAGGAACAACGAGCAGTACTTC. This sequence encodes CASSLVGGDRNNEQYF.

This chain uses TRBV29-1 with TRBJ2-1; TRBD2 aligns across 9 bases. Germline loops: CDR1 SQVTM, CDR2 ANQGSEA. The junction had 14 bases not matched to a gene; V was cut back by 6 bases and J by 8 bases. CDR3 length equals 15 residues. The CDR3 DNA reads TGCAGCGTGGAGTCGATTAGCGGGAGTATCGATGAGCAGTTCTTC. It yields the protein CSVESISGSIDEQFF.

This clone was seen a single time. The rearrangement joins TRBV5-4 to TRBJ2-2; 8 bases fit TRBD2. The CDR3 loop spans 15 amino acids. V lost 2 bases and J lost 3; bases outside the gene matches: 3. Looked up from germline, CDR1 is SGHNT and CDR2 is YYREEE (reference sequence). The CDR3 is CASSFGGGYTGELFF. In DNA, the CDR3 is TGTGCCAGCAGCTTCGGGGGGGGGTACACCGGGGAGCTGTTTTTT. The full variable domain, completed using reference TRBV5-4 and TRBJ2-2, is ETGVTQSPTHLIKTRGQQVTLRCSSQSGHNTVSWYQQALGQGPQFIFQYYREEENGRGNFPPRFSGLQFPNYSSELNVNALELDDSALYLCASSFGGGYTGELFFGEGSRLTVL.

The gene calls are TRBV29-1 and TRBJ2-1, with 9 bases lining up with TRBD2. J lost 2 bases, V lost 7 bases, and 9 bases had no gene match. The V gene's germline CDR1 is SQVTM and CDR2 ANQGSEA. This CDR3 comprises 15 residues. CDR3 region: CSARAAGGAYNEQFF. CDR3 in DNA: TGCAGCGCAAGGGCGGCGGGAGGGGCCTACAATGAGCAGTTCTTC.

CDR3 coding DNA: TGTGCCAGCAGTGAATCTGGAGGCACTGAAGCTTTCTTT. Protein product: CASSESGGTEAFF. The chain has TRBV25-1 and TRBJ1-1; D uncertain. CDR1 and CDR2 (germline): MGHDK, SYGVNS. CDR3 size: 13 residues. V was pared by 1 base and J by 4 bases, with 7 bases between.

This clone was found a few times. This chain connects TRBV29-1 to TRBJ2-3, with a tentative D call TRBD1 (5 bases). The CDR3 sequence is 16 residues long. Germline-derived CDR1 and CDR2 are SQVTM and ANQGSEA. Trimming took 3 bases from V and 1 from J, leaving 17 bases between them. DNA for the CDR3: TGCAGCGTTGACAGGGATGTAGGGCGAGGCACAGATACGCAGTATTTT. It specifies CSVDRDVGRGTDTQYF.

This clone was observed a few times. The chain links TRBV7-8 to TRBJ2-2; perhaps TRBD1 as D (5 bases). V lost 3 bases, J lost 1 base, and 9 bases lay in between. Germline V gene lookup returns CDR1 SGHVS and CDR2 FQNEAQ. The CDR3 totals 15 residues. CDR3 in DNA: TGTGCCAGCAGCTTGGCAGGGAAGAACACCGGGGAGCTGTTTTTT. Translation gives CASSLAGKNTGELFF.

This chain uses TRBV29-1 with TRBJ2-1; 7 bases match TRBD2. CDR3 size: 14 residues. Germline CDR1 is SQVTM and CDR2 is ANQGSEA. With 4 bases clipped from V and 4 bases from J, the junction kept 7 bases outside the gene matches. As DNA, the CDR3 is TGCAGCGTTGTAGAGACTAGCAGATACAATGAGCAGTTCTTC. It codes for CSVVETSRYNEQFF.

V and J are TRBV7-3 and TRBJ1-1, with D unclear. Germline V gene data show CDR1 as SGHTA and CDR2 as FQGTGA. CDR3 length equals 13 residues. V lost 4 bases and J 2 bases, leaving 8 bases between the germline ends. CDR3 sequence reads: CASSSSVNTEAFF. CDR3 sequence (DNA): TGTGCCAGCAGCTCTTCGGTAAACACTGAAGCTTTCTTT.

The chain employs TRBV19 and TRBJ2-2; 9 bases line up with TRBD2. CDR3 length: 15 residues. V dropped 3 bases and J dropped 4; count of bases not matched to a gene: 3. Germline values: CDR1 LNHDA, CDR2 SQIVND (reference sequence). CDR3 DNA sequence: TGTGCCAGTAGTATGTTTAGCGGGAGCACCGGGGAGCTGTTTTTT. Protein sequence: CASSMFSGSTGELFF.

The chain joins TRBV2 to TRBJ1-1; D not resolved. V was shortened by 3 bases and J by 1 base, with 18 bases between the two germline ends. From germline, CDR1 is SNHLY and CDR2 FYNNEI. The CDR3 sequence is 17 residues long. The CDR3 here is CASSDGVFGVGNTEAFF. CDR3 nucleotide sequence: TGTGCCAGCAGTGACGGGGTTTTCGGAGTTGGGAACACTGAAGCTTTCTTT.